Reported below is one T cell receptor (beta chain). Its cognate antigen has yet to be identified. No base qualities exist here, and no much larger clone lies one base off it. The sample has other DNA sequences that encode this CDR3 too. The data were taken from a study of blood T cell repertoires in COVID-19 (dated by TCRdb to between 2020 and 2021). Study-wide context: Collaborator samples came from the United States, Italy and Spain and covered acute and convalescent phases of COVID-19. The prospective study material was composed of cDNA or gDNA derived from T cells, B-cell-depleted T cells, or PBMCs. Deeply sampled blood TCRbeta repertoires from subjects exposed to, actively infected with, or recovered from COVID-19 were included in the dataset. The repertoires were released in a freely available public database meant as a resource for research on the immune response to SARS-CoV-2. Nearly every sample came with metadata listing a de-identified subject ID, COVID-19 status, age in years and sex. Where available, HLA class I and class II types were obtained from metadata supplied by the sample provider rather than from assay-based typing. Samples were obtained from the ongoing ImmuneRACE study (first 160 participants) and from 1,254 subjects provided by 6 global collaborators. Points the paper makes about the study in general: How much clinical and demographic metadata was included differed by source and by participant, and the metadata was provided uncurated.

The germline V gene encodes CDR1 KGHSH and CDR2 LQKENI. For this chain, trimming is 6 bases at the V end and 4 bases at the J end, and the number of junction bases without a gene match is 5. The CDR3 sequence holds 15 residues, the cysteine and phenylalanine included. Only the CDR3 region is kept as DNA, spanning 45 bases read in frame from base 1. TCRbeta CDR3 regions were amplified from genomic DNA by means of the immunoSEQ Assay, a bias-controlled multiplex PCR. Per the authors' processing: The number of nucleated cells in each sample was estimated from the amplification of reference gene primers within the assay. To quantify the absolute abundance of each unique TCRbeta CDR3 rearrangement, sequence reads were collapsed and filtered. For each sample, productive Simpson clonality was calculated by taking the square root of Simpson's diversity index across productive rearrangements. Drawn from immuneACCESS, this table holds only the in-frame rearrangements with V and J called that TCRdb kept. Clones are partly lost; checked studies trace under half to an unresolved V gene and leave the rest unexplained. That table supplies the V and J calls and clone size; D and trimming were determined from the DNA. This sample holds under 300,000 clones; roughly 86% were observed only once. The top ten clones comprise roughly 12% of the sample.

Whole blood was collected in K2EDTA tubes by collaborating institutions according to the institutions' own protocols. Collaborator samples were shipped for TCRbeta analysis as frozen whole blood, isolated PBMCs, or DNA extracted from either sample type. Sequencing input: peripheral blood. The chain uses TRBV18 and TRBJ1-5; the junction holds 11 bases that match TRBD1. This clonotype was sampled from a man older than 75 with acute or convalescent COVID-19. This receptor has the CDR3 CASSPGTGGNQPQHF. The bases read TGTGCCAGCTCCCCCGGGACAGGGGGTAATCAGCCCCAGCATTTT.